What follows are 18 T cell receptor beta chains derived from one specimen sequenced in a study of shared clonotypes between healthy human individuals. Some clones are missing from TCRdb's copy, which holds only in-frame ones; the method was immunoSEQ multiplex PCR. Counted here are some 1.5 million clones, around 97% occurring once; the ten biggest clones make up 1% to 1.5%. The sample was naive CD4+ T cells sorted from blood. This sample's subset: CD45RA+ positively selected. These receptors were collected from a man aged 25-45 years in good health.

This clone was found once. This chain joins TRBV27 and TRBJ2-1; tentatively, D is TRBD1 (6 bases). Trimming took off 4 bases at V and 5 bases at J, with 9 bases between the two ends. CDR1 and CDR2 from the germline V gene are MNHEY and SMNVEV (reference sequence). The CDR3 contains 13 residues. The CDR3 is CASSYRVDNEQFF. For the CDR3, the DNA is TGTGCCAGCAGTTACAGGGTCGACAATGAGCAGTTCTTC.

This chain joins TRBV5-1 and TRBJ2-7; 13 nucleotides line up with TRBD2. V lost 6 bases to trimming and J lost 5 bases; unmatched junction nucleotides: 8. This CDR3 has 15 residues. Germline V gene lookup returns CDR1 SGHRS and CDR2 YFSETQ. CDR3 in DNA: TGCGCCAGCACCATAGGACTAGCGGGAGTAGACGAGCAGTACTTC. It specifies CASTIGLAGVDEQYF.

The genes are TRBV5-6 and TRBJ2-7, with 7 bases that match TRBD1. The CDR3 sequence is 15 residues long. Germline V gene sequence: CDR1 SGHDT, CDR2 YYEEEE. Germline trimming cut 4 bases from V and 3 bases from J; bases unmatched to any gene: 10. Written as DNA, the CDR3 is TGTGCCAGCAGCCTGACAGGGTTTGCCCTCTACGAGCAGTACTTC. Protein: CASSLTGFALYEQYF.

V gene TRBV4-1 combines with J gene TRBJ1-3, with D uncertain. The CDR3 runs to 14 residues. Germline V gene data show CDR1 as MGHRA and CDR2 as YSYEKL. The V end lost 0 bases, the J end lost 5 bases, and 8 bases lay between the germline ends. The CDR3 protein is CASSQERQRNTIYF. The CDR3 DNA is TGCGCCAGCAGCCAAGAACGGCAGAGAAACACCATATATTTT.

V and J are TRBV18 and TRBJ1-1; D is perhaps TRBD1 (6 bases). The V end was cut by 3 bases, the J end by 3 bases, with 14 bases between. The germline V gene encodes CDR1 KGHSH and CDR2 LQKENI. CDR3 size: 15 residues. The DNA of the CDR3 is TGTGCCAGCTCACCCCTAGGGGGTGGGGACACTGAAGCTTTCTTT. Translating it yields CASSPLGGGDTEAFF.

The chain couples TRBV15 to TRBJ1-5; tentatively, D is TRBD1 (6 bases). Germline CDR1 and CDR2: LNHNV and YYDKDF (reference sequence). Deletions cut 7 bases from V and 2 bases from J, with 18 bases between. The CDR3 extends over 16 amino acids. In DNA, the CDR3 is TGTGCCACCACGCGCGGGGGGGCCCCAGGCAATCAGCCCCAGCATTTT. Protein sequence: CATTRGGAPGNQPQHF.

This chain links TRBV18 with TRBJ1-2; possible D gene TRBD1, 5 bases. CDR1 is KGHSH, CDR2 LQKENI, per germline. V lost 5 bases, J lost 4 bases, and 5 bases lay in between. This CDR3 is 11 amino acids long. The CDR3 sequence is CASSDSYGYTF. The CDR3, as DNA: TGTGCCAGCTCAGACAGCTATGGCTACACCTTC.

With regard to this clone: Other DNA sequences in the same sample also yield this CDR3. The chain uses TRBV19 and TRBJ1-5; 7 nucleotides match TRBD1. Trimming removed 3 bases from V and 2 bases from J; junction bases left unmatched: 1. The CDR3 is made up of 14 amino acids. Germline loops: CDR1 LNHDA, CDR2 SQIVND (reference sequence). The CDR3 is CASSIQGGNQPQHF. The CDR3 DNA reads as TGTGCCAGTAGTATTCAGGGGGGCAATCAGCCCCAGCATTTT. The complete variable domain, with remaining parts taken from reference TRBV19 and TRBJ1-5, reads DGGITQSPKYLFRKEGQNVTLSCEQNLNHDAMYWYRQDPGQGLRLIYYSQIVNDFQKGDIAEGYSVSREKKESFPLTVTSAQKNPTAFYLCASSIQGGNQPQHFGDGTRLSIL.

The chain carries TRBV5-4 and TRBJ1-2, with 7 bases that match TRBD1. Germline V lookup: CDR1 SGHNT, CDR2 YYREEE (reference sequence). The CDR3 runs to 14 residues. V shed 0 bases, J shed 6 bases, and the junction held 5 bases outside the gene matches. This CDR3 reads CASSLVQGPNGYTF. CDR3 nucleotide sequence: TGTGCCAGCAGCTTGGTACAGGGGCCAAATGGCTACACCTTC. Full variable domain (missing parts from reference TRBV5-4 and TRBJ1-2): ETGVTQSPTHLIKTRGQQVTLRCSSQSGHNTVSWYQQALGQGPQFIFQYYREEENGRGNFPPRFSGLQFPNYSSELNVNALELDDSALYLCASSLVQGPNGYTFGSGTRLTVV.

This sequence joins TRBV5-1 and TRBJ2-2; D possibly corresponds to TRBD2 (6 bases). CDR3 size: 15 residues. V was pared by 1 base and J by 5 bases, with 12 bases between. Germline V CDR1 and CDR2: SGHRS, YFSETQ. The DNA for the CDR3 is TGCGCCAGCAGCTTGATGGGGGAGGCGACCGGGGAGCTGTTTTTT. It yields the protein CASSLMGEATGELFF. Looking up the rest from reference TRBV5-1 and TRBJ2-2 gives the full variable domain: KAGVTQTPRYLIKTRGQQVTLSCSPISGHRSVSWYQQTPGQGLQFLFEYFSETQRNKGNFPGRFSGRQFSNSRSEMNVSTLELGDSALYLCASSLMGEATGELFFGEGSRLTVL.

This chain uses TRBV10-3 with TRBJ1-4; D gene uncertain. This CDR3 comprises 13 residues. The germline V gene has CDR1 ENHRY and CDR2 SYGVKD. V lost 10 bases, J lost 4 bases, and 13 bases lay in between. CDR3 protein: CATGEQFNEKLFF. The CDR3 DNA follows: TGTGCCACTGGGGAACAGTTTAATGAAAAACTGTTTTTT.

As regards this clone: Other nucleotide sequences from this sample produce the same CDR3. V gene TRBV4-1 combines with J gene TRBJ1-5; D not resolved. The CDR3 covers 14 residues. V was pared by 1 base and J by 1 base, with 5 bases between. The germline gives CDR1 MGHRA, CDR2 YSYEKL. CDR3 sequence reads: CASSQVGSNQPQHF. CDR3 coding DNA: TGCGCCAGCAGCCAAGTTGGGAGCAATCAGCCCCAGCATTTT.

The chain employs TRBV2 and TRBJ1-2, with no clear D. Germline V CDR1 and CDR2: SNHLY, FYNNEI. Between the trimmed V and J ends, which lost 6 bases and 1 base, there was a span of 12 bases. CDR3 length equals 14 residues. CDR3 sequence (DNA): TGTGCCAGCAGCCCCGGTACAGTTAACTATGGCTACACCTTC. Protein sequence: CASSPGTVNYGYTF. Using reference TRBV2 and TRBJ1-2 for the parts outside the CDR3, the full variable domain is EPEVTQTPSHQVTQMGQEVILRCVPISNHLYFYWYRQILGQKVEFLVSFYNNEISEKSEIFDDQFSVERPDGSNFTLKIRSTKLEDSAMYFCASSPGTVNYGYTFGSGTRLTVV.

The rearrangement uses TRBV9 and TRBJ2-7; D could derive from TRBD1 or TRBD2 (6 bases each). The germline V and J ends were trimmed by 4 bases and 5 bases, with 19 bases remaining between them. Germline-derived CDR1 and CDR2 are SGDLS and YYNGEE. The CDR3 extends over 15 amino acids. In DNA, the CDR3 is TGTGCCAGCAGCCCGGGGGCGAGGGGAAGGGACGAGCAGTACTTC. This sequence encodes CASSPGARGRDEQYF.

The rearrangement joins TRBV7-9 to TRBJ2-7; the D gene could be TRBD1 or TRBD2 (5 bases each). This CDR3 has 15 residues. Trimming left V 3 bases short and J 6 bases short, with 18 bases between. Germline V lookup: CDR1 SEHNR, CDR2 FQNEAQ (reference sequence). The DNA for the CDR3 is TGTGCCAGCAGCTTGGGGGAGATAGTTGCAGGCGAGCAGTACTTC. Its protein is CASSLGEIVAGEQYF.

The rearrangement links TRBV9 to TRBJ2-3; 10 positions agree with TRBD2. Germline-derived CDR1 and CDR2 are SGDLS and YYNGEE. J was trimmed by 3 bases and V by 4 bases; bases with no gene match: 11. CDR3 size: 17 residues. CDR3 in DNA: TGTGCCAGCAGCTATACGATGGTAGCGGGAGGAACAGATACGCAGTATTTT. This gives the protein CASSYTMVAGGTDTQYF.

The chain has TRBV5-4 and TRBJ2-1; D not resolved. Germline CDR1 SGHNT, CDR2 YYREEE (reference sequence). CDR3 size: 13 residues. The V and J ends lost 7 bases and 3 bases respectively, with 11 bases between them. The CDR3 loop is CASALPGYNEQFF. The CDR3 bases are TGTGCCAGCGCCCTACCGGGCTACAATGAGCAGTTCTTC. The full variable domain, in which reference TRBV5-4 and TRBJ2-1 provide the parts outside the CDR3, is ETGVTQSPTHLIKTRGQQVTLRCSSQSGHNTVSWYQQALGQGPQFIFQYYREEENGRGNFPPRFSGLQFPNYSSELNVNALELDDSALYLCASALPGYNEQFFGPGTRLTVL.

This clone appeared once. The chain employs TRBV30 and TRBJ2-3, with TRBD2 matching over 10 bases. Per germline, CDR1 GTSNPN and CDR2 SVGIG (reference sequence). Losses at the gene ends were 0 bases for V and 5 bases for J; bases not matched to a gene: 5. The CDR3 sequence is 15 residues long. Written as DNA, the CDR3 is TGTGCCTGGAGTGTACTAGCGGGAAGGTTAGATACGCAGTATTTT. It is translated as CAWSVLAGRLDTQYF.